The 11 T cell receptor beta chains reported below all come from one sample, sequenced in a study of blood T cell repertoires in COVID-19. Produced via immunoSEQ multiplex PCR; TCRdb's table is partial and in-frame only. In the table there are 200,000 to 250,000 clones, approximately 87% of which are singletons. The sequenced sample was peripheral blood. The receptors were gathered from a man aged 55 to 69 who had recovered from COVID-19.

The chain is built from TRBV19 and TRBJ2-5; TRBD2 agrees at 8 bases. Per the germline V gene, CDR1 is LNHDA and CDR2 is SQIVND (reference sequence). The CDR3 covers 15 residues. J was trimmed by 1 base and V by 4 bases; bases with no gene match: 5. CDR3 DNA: TGTGCCAGTAGTACCTCTAGCGGGTTCCAAGAGACCCAGTACTTC. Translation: CASSTSSGFQETQYF.

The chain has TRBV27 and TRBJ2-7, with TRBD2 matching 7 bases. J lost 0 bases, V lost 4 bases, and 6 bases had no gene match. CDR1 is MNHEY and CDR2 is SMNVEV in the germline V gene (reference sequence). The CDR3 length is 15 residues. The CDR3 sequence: CASSSSGAISYEQYF. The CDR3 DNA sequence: TGTGCCAGCAGTTCCAGCGGGGCCATCTCCTACGAGCAGTACTTC.

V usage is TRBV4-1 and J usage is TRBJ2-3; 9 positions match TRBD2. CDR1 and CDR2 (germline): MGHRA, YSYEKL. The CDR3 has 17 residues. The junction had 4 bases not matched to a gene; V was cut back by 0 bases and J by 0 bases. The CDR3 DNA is TGCGCCAGCAGCCAAGATCTCCTAGCGGGGAGCACAGATACGCAGTATTTT. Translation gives CASSQDLLAGSTDTQYF.

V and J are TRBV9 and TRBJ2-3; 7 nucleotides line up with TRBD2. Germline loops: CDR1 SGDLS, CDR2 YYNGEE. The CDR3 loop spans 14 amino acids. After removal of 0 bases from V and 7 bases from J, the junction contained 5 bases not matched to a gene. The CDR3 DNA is TGTGCCAGCAGCGTAGGGTCGGGAGGAAATACGCAGTATTTT. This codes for CASSVGSGGNTQYF.

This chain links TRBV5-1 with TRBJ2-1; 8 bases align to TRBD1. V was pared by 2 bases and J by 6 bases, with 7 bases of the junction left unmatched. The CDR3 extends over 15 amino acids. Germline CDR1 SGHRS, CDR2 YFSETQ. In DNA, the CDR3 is TGCGCCAGCAGCTTCGGACAGGGAAAGGGCAATGAGCAGTTCTTC. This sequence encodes CASSFGQGKGNEQFF.

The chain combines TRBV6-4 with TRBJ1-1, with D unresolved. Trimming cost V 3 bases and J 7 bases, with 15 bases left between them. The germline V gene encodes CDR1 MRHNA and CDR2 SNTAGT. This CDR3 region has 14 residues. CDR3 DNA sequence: TGTGCCAGCAGTGATTTGGCGGGAGCTGGTGAAGCTTTCTTT. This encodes CASSDLAGAGEAFF.

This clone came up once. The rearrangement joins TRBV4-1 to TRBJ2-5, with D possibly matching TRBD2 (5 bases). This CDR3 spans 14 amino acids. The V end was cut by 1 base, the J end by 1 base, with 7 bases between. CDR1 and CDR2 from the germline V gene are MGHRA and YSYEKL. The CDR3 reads CASSQGRGQETQYF. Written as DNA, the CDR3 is TGCGCCAGCAGCCAAGGACGGGGCCAAGAGACCCAGTACTTC.

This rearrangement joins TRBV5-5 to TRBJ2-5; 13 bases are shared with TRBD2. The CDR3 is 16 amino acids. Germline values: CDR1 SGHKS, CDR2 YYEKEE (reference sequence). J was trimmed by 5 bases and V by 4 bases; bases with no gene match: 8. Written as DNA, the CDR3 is TGTGCCAGCAGCAGAGGACTAGCGGGGGTTGAGGAGACCCAGTACTTC. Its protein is CASSRGLAGVEETQYF. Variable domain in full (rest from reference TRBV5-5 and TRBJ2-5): DAGVTQSPTHLIKTRGQQVTLRCSPISGHKSVSWYQQVLGQGPQFIFQYYEKEERGRGNFPDRFSARQFPNYSSELNVNALLLGDSALYLCASSRGLAGVEETQYFGPGTRLLVL.

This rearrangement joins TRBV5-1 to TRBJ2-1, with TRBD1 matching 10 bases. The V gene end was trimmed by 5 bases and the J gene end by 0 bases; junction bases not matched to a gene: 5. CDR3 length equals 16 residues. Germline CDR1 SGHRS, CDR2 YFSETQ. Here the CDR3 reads CASSLWDRGSYNEQFF. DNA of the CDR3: TGCGCCAGCAGTTTATGGGACAGGGGCTCCTACAATGAGCAGTTCTTC. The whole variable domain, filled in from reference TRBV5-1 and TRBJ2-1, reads KAGVTQTPRYLIKTRGQQVTLSCSPISGHRSVSWYQQTPGQGLQFLFEYFSETQRNKGNFPGRFSGRQFSNSRSEMNVSTLELGDSALYLCASSLWDRGSYNEQFFGPGTRLTVL.

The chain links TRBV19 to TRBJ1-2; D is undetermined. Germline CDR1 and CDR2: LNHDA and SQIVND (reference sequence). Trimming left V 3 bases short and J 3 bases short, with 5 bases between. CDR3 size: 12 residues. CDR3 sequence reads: CASSIEDYGYTF. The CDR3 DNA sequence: TGTGCCAGTAGTATTGAGGACTATGGCTACACCTTC.

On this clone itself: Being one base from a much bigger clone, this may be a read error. CDR3 DNA sequence: TGTGCCAGCAGTGTACAGGGGAACACTGAAGCTTTCTTT. This codes for CASSVQGNTEAFF. The V gene is TRBV12-3 or TRBV12-4, the J gene TRBJ1-1, with D maybe TRBD1 (6 bases). The CDR3 has 13 residues. V was clipped by 5 bases and J by 1 base, with 8 bases between them.